Listed below are T cell receptor beta chains from one sample, sequenced in a study of cytomegalovirus exposure and HLA in healthy donors. This table comes from immunoSEQ multiplex PCR, and its TCRdb copy is limited to in-frame clones, with some not included. This sample carries about 190,000 clones, around 75% of them seen once, and the ten largest clones take roughly 1.5%. Sequencing was carried out using PBMCs. The receptors here all came from a woman aged 45-65 years in good health and CMV-seronegative. Both conserved end residues are part of each CDR3. The D gene is left open where the match is weak. Only part of the rows carry a size: once, few, many, or a class if the clone is expanded.

>few|TRBD1|TRBJ1-4|TRBV4-3
CASSLGQGNEKLFF
TGCGCCAGCAGCCTGGGACAGGGGAATGAAAAACTGTTTTTT
>once|-|TRBJ1-6|TRBV2
CASTPDRISYNSPLHF
TGTGCCAGCACCCCTGACAGGATCTCCTATAATTCACCCCTCCACTTT
>-|-|TRBJ2-7|TRBV4-3
CASSQGMETYEQYF
TGCGCCAGCAGCCAAGGGATGGAGACGTACGAGCAGTACTTC
>-|-|TRBJ1-6|TRBV5-4
CASSFRGRDSPLHF
TGTGCCAGCAGCTTCCGAGGGCGGGATTCACCCCTCCACTTT
>-|-|TRBJ2-1|TRBV19
CASSISPGEAYNEQFF
TGTGCCAGTAGTATATCGCCGGGAGAGGCGTACAATGAGCAGTTCTTC
>-|TRBD2|TRBJ2-3|TRBV4-2
CASSPQGLAGGVSTDTQYF
TGTGCCAGCAGCCCTCAGGGACTAGCGGGAGGGGTGAGCACAGATACGCAGTATTTT
>-|-|TRBJ1-1|TRBV29-1
CSVARRLDTEAFF
TGCAGCGTTGCCCGGAGGCTCGACACTGAAGCTTTCTTT
>-|TRBD2|TRBJ2-7|TRBV13
CASSLGASGGARRINYEQYF
TGTGCCAGCAGCTTAGGTGCTAGCGGGGGGGCTCGACGAATAAACTACGAGCAGTACTTC
>-|-|TRBJ2-7|TRBV2
CASSGHPYEQYF
TGTGCCAGCAGCGGACACCCCTACGAGCAGTACTTC
>-|TRBD2|TRBJ2-2|TRBV5-4
CASSVRTSGRALDAGELFF
TGTGCCAGCAGCGTAAGGACTAGCGGGAGGGCCTTAGATGCCGGGGAGCTGTTTTTT
>-|TRBD1|TRBJ1-2|TRBV27
CASSLDREYGYTF
TGTGCCAGCAGTTTAGACAGGGAGTATGGCTACACCTTC
>-|-|TRBJ2-7|TRBV28
CASRKTGYEQYF
TGTGCCAGCAGAAAAACGGGCTACGAGCAGTACTTC
>-|TRBD1|TRBJ1-1|TRBV7-8
CASSLGTGAGMNTEAFF
TGTGCCAGCAGCTTAGGAACAGGGGCAGGGATGAACACTGAAGCTTTCTTT
>-|TRBD2|TRBJ2-3|TRBV5-1
CASSFLAGVPGDTQYF
TGCGCCAGCAGCTTCTTAGCGGGAGTACCTGGAGATACGCAGTATTTT
>once|-|TRBJ1-6|TRBV10-3
CAIRSASGDSPLHF
TGTGCCATCAGGTCCGCCTCGGGGGATTCACCCCTCCACTTT
>-|-|TRBJ2-7|TRBV18
CASSPRLSDEQYF
TGTGCCAGCTCACCCCGACTTTCGGACGAGCAGTACTTC
>few|-|TRBJ1-2|TRBV29-1
CSFREGYTF
TGCAGCTTCCGGGAGGGCTACACCTTC
>-|-|TRBJ1-1|TRBV28
CASSFRVGTEAFF
TGTGCCAGCAGTTTCAGGGTAGGCACTGAAGCTTTCTTT
>once|-|TRBJ2-2|TRBV6-1
CASSSRQGNTGELFF
TGTGCCAGCTCTTCGCGCCAGGGAAACACCGGGGAGCTGTTTTTT
>-|-|TRBJ2-5|TRBV11-2
CASSFGLKETQYF
TGTGCCAGCAGCTTCGGACTGAAAGAGACCCAGTACTTC
>-|-|TRBJ1-2|TRBV19
CASSRTVNGYTF
TGTGCCAGTAGTAGGACAGTTAATGGCTACACCTTC
>few|TRBD2|TRBJ2-2|TRBV6-1
CASSERSSGRPSTGELFF
TGTGCCAGCAGTGAAAGGTCTAGCGGGAGGCCCAGCACCGGGGAGCTGTTTTTT
>-|TRBD1|TRBJ2-7|TRBV7-8
CASSSGTAYNTYEQYF
TGTGCCAGCAGCTCCGGGACAGCATATAATACCTACGAGCAGTACTTC
>once|-|TRBJ2-7|TRBV14
CASSPWTASYEQYF
TGTGCCAGCAGCCCGTGGACAGCGAGCTACGAGCAGTACTTC
>-|-|TRBJ2-3|TRBV6-6
CASTGTDTQYF
TGTGCCAGCACCGGGACAGATACGCAGTATTTT
>-|-|TRBJ1-5|TRBV7-6
CASSLSENQPQHF
TGTGCCAGCAGCTTAAGCGAGAATCAGCCCCAGCATTTT
>-|TRBD1|TRBJ2-1|TRBV19
CASRDRGRSYNEQFF
TGTGCCAGTAGGGACAGGGGGCGGTCCTACAATGAGCAGTTCTTC
>-|-|TRBJ2-1|TRBV7-2
CASSLGSGNEQFF
TGTGCCAGCAGCTTAGGGTCCGGCAATGAGCAGTTCTTC
>-|TRBD2|TRBJ2-2|TRBV5-6
CASSLEETSGANTGELFF
TGTGCCAGCAGCTTGGAAGAGACTAGCGGGGCGAACACCGGGGAGCTGTTTTTT
>-|TRBD1|TRBJ2-2|TRBV6-1
CASSVIPGQGTTGELFF
TGTGCCAGCAGTGTGATCCCGGGACAGGGGACCACCGGGGAGCTGTTTTTT
>-|TRBD2|TRBJ2-3|TRBV7-7
CASSLGVSGSGADTQYF
TGTGCTAGCAGCCTGGGGGTCAGCGGGAGTGGTGCAGATACGCAGTATTTT
>-|-|TRBJ1-1|TRBV19
CASRHLNTEAFF
TGTGCCAGCCGACACCTAAACACTGAAGCTTTCTTT
>-|-|TRBJ1-2|TRBV2
CASTPGRGRGYSGYGYTF
TGTGCCAGCACTCCAGGTCGTGGCAGGGGATATTCTGGCTATGGCTACACCTTC
>-|-|TRBJ2-4|TRBV6-6
CASSQGGGRENIQYF
TGTGCCAGCAGCCAAGGGGGGGGGCGCGAAAACATTCAGTACTTC
>-|TRBD1|TRBJ2-7|TRBV28
CASSTGTGVYEQYF
TGTGCCAGCAGCACCGGGACAGGGGTCTACGAGCAGTACTTC
>-|TRBD1|TRBJ1-1|TRBV28
CASSLGQGEAFF
TGTGCCAGCAGTTTAGGACAGGGTGAAGCTTTCTTT
>-|TRBD1|TRBJ2-7|TRBV29-1
CSVYGTVNYEQYF
TGCAGCGTATACGGGACAGTGAACTACGAGCAGTACTTC
>-|TRBD1|TRBJ2-6|TRBV7-9
CASRPRSGTGSSGANVLTF
TGTGCCAGCAGGCCTCGTTCCGGGACAGGGTCTTCTGGGGCCAACGTCCTGACTTTC
>-|-|TRBJ1-1|TRBV15
CATSRDRLEAFF
TGTGCCACCAGCAGAGATAGACTTGAAGCTTTCTTT
>-|-|TRBJ2-7|TRBV5-1
CASSLAPDEQYF
TGCGCCAGCAGCTTGGCCCCGGACGAGCAGTACTTC
>-|-|TRBJ1-1|TRBV28
CASNRRRENTEAFF
TGTGCCAGCAACCGCCGCAGGGAGAACACTGAAGCTTTCTTT
>-|-|TRBJ2-5|TRBV4-3
CASSQDSPGVQETQYF
TGCGCCAGCAGCCAAGATTCGCCGGGGGTACAAGAGACCCAGTACTTC
>-|-|TRBJ1-6|TRBV28
CATTRGSNSPLHF
TGTGCCACCACGCGGGGTTCTAATTCACCCCTCCACTTT
>-|-|TRBJ2-6|TRBV19
CASTPRDSGANVLTF
TGTGCCAGTACCCCCAGGGACTCTGGGGCCAACGTCCTGACTTTC
>-|TRBD2|TRBJ2-5|TRBV19
CASSMSGSGGPETQYF
TGTGCCAGTAGTATGAGTGGTAGCGGGGGACCTGAGACCCAGTACTTC
>few|-|TRBJ1-2|TRBV5-6
CASSLARQANYGYTF
TGTGCCAGCAGCTTGGCCCGACAGGCGAACTATGGCTACACCTTC